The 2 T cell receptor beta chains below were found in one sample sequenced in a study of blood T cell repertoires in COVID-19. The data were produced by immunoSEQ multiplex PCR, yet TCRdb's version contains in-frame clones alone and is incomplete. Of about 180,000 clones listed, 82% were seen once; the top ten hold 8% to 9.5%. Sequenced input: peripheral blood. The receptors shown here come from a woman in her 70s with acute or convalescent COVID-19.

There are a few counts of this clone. In DNA, the CDR3 is TGTGCCAGCAGTACCAAGGGACAGACCGAGCAGTACTTC. This gives the protein CASSTKGQTEQYF. The chain couples TRBV6-5 to TRBJ2-7; the match to TRBD1 covers 7 bases. After removal of 5 bases from V and 6 bases from J, the junction contained 7 bases not matched to a gene. The CDR3 is 13 amino acids. From germline, CDR1 is MNHEY and CDR2 SVGAGI.

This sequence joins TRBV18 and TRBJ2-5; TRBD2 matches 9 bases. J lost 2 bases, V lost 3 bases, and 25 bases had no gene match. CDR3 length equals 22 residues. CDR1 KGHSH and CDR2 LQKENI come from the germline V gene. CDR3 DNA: TGTGCCAGCTCACCTACCCGACTAGCGGTACACTTTACTGGGGCCTCACAAGAGACCCAGTACTTC. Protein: CASSPTRLAVHFTGASQETQYF. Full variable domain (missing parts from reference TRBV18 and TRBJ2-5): NAGVMQNPRHLVRRRGQEARLRCSPMKGHSHVYWYRQLPEEGLKFMVYLQKENIIDESGMPKERFSAEFPKEGPSILRIQQVVRGDSAAYFCASSPTRLAVHFTGASQETQYFGPGTRLLVL.